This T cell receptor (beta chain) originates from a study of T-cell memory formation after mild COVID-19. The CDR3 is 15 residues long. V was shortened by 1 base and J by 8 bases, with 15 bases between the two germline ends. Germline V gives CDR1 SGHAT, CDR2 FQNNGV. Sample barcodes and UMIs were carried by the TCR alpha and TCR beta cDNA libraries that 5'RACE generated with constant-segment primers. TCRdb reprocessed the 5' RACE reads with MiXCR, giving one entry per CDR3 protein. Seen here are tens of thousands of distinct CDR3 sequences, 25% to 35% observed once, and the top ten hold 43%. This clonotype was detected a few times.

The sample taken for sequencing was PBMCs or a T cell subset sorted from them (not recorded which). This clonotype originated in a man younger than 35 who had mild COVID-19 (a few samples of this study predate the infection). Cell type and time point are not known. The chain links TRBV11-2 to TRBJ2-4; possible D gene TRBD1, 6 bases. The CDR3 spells CASSLADRPQDIQYF. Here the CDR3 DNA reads TGTGCCAGCAGCTTAGCGGACAGACCTCAGGACATTCAGTACTTC.